These T cell receptor beta chains were read from a single sample in a study of cytomegalovirus exposure and HLA in healthy donors. Sequencing was performed with immunoSEQ multiplex PCR; in TCRdb, only in-frame clones are kept and a portion is missing. There are about 160,000 clones in the sample; around 82% occur only once, and roughly 10% lies in the top ten. Sample: PBMCs. The receptors derive from a middle-aged man in good health and CMV-seropositive. Each CDR3 is given with its conserved first and last residue. Each record gives: D gene, V gene, clone size, J gene, CDR3 DNA, CDR3 protein. The D gene is left open where the match is weak. Clone size is shown for a subset of rows, as once, few, many or a class of expanded clone.

.	TRBV18	.	TRBJ2-5	TGTGCCAGCTCACCAGGCAGGGGCCGTCAAGAGACCCAGTACTTC	CASSPGRGRQETQYF
.	TRBV30	.	TRBJ1-2	TGTGCCTGGAGTGTGGGGGGGGACTATGGCTACACCTTC	CAWSVGGDYGYTF
.	TRBV30	.	TRBJ2-3	TGTGCCTGGAGTGTCCAGGGAACAGATACGCAGTATTTT	CAWSVQGTDTQYF
.	TRBV6-1	.	TRBJ1-1	TGTGCCAGCAGACTATTTAGAGGCACTGAAGCTTTCTTT	CASRLFRGTEAFF
TRBD2	TRBV18	.	TRBJ2-7	TGTGCCAGCTCCCTAGTCCGGGGGGGCGGGAACGAGCAGTACTTC	CASSLVRGGGNEQYF
TRBD1	TRBV4-1	few	TRBJ1-5	TGCGCCAGCAGCCACCCGGACAGGCGAAATCAGCCCCAGCATTTT	CASSHPDRRNQPQHF
.	TRBV4-1	.	TRBJ1-5	TGCGCCAGCAGCCAAGAAGGGGCAGGACAGCCCCAGCATTTT	CASSQEGAGQPQHF
.	TRBV30	.	TRBJ1-1	TGTGCCTGGAGTGGTACAGGGTTATACATTAGTGGGGAGAGGAACACTGAAGCTTTCTTT	CAWSGTGLYISGERNTEAFF
TRBD2	TRBV7-3	.	TRBJ2-2	TGTGCCAGCAGCCGTAGCGGGGCCAACACCGGGGAGCTGTTTTTT	CASSRSGANTGELFF
TRBD1	TRBV14	.	TRBJ2-5	TGTGCCAGCAGCCAGACAGGGGGTGGAGAGACCCAGTACTTC	CASSQTGGGETQYF
.	TRBV28	.	TRBJ1-4	TGTGCCAGCAGTCCCCTTGGTGGTGGGAGTGAAAAACTGTTTTTT	CASSPLGGGSEKLFF
.	TRBV5-4	.	TRBJ2-2	TGTGCCAGCAGCCCTGGGACAACGAACACCGGGGAGCTGTTTTTT	CASSPGTTNTGELFF
TRBD1	TRBV5-6	.	TRBJ2-7	TGTGCCAGCAGCTCCCAGGGGGTTCGGTCCCTCTACGAGCAGTACTTC	CASSSQGVRSLYEQYF
TRBD1	TRBV7-9	.	TRBJ1-2	TGTGCCAGCAGCTTTGGAGGGGGCGCGGACGGCTACACCTTC	CASSFGGGADGYTF